The clone carrying this T cell receptor (beta chain) showed up many times. One entry per CDR3 protein, called by TCRdb with MiXCR from the 5' RACE reads. Among about 30,000 distinct CDR3 sequences listed, about 6% were seen once. The sample is drawn from a study of neurological immune-mediated disorders. Germline V gives CDR1 SGHTA, CDR2 FQGNSA. Trimming cost V 5 bases and J 2 bases, with 13 bases left between them. This CDR3 is 16 amino acids long. The J gene is TRBJ2-6, the V gene TRBV7-2; possibly TRBD1 or TRBD2 for D (6 bases each). The TCR was taken from a woman between 45 and 60 years old in good health. The sample comprised CD4+ T cells from blood. CDR3 coding DNA: TGTGCCAGCAGCGCCCGGGGGCTAGCTGGGGCCAACGTCCTGACTTTC. It encodes CASSARGLAGANVLTF.